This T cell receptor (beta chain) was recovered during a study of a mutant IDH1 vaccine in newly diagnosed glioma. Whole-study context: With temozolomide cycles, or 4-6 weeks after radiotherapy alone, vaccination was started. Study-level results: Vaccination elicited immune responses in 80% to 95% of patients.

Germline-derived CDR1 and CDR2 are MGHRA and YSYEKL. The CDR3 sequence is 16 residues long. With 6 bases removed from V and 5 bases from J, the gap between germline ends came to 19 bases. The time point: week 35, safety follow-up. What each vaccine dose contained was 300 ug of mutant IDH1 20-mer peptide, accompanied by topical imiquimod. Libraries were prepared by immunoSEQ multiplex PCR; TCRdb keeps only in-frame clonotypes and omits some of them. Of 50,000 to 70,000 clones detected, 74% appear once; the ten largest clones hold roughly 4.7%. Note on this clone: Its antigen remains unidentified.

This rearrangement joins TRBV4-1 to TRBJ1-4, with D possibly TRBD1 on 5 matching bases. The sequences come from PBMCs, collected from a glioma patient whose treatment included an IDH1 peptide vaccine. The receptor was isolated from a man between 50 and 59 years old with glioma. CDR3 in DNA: TGCGCCAGCAGTGAAGGCACACAGGCGATAAATGAAAAACTGTTTTTT. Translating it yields CASSEGTQAINEKLFF.